Following are 26 T cell receptor beta chains from one sample sequenced in a study of blood T cells in healthy people across ages. A sample-barcoded 5' primer and a J-beta primer mix were used in a second PCR of roughly 6 to 12 cycles. TCRdb ran MiXCR on the 5' RACE reads and lists one entry per CDR3 protein. Among 900,000 to 950,000 distinct CDR3 sequences listed, roughly 29% were seen once. These same data were also listed under a study on T cells of mothers and their children.

What was sequenced was blood. These TCRs come from a woman aged 40 to 50 in good health.

This clonotype was counted between two and nine times. The V and J genes are TRBV6-5 and TRBJ2-1, with D possibly being TRBD2 (5 bases). Germline CDR1 reads MNHEY; CDR2 reads SVGAGI. The CDR3 sequence is 13 residues long. The V end was cut by 5 bases, the J end by 6 bases, with 11 bases between. As DNA, the CDR3 is TGTGCCAGCAGTCCCGGGATCGGCAATGAGCAGTTCTTC. As protein: CASSPGIGNEQFF.

V gene TRBV11-2 combines with J gene TRBJ1-3; D call uncertain. Germline V lookup: CDR1 SGHAT, CDR2 FQNNGV. Trimming cost V 8 bases and J 0 bases, with 8 bases left between them. The CDR3 has 13 residues. CDR3 amino acids: CASSYNSGNTIYF. The DNA for the CDR3 is TGTGCCAGCTCCTATAACTCTGGAAACACCATATATTTT.

This clonotype was observed a handful of times. The chain links TRBV12-3 or TRBV12-4 to TRBJ1-1; D possibly corresponds to TRBD1 (5 bases). The length of the CDR3 is 15 residues. Trimming stripped 3 bases from V and 4 bases from J, with 15 bases between. The CDR3 here is CASSFPTGGFTEAFF. Written as DNA, the CDR3 is TGTGCCAGCAGTTTCCCCACGGGGGGGTTCACTGAAGCTTTCTTT.

V and J are TRBV5-6 and TRBJ1-1, with D possibly TRBD1 on 6 matching bases. Germline V gene sequence: CDR1 SGHDT, CDR2 YYEEEE. The V end lost 0 bases, the J end lost 1 base, and 16 bases lay between the germline ends. The CDR3 consists of 17 residues. The CDR3 DNA follows: TGTGCCAGCAGCTTGGATTTGGGGGGGCGACGGAACACTGAAGCTTTCTTT. Translation: CASSLDLGGRRNTEAFF.

This clonotype was observed a few times. This chain joins TRBV12-3 or TRBV12-4 and TRBJ2-2; D is ambiguous. The CDR3 sequence is 12 residues long. Trimming removed 3 bases from V and 7 bases from J, with 6 bases in between. The CDR3 spells CASSFYDGELFF. DNA for the CDR3: TGTGCCAGCAGTTTTTACGACGGGGAGCTGTTTTTT.

The CDR3 is CASSLVPGVTDTQYF. Here the CDR3 DNA reads TGTGCCAGCAGCCTCGTACCGGGAGTCACAGATACGCAGTATTTT. The rearrangement joins TRBV3-1 to TRBJ2-3; weak D call: TRBD2 (6 bases). Trimming removed 4 bases from V and 2 bases from J, with 13 bases in between. CDR3 length: 15 residues. Germline loops: CDR1 LGHDT, CDR2 YNNKEL (reference sequence).

This clonotype was observed a handful of times. V and J are TRBV7-2 and TRBJ2-7; D is perhaps TRBD1 or TRBD2 (5 bases each). There are 14 residues in the CDR3. Germline V lookup: CDR1 SGHTA, CDR2 FQGNSA. Trimming took off 1 base at V and 4 bases at J, with 11 bases between the two ends. CDR3 DNA: TGTGCCAGCAGCTTAGGGGGCCCGGGGTACGAGCAGTACTTC. Translation gives CASSLGGPGYEQYF.

The V and J genes are TRBV7-2 and TRBJ2-4; tentative D call: TRBD1 (5 bases). Looked up from germline, CDR1 is SGHTA and CDR2 is FQGNSA. Deletions cut 7 bases from V and 12 bases from J, with 13 bases between. This CDR3 is built from 11 residues. The CDR3 coding sequence is TGTGCCAGCACATTGGGGCGAGCTCAGTACTTC. This codes for CASTLGRAQYF.

V usage is TRBV7-9 and J usage is TRBJ1-3; D is uncertain. V lost 4 bases and J lost 6, with 7 bases in between. The CDR3 runs to 12 residues. Germline CDR1 reads SEHNR; CDR2 reads FQNEAQ (reference sequence). CDR3 nucleotide sequence: TGTGCCAGCAGCTCCGGCCTAAACACCATATATTTT. It codes for CASSSGLNTIYF.

The gene calls are TRBV30 and TRBJ2-7; D gene uncertain. Germline V CDR1 and CDR2: GTSNPN, SVGIG (reference sequence). The CDR3 is made up of 13 amino acids. The V end lost 2 bases, the J end lost 2 bases, and 10 bases lay between the germline ends. CDR3 coding DNA: TGTGCCTGGAGTAGGGAACAGACCTACGAGCAGTACTTC. Translating it yields CAWSREQTYEQYF.

This clonotype appeared many times. The chain carries TRBV20-1 and TRBJ2-6; 7 bases map to TRBD1. Germline V gene data show CDR1 as DFQATT and CDR2 as SNEGSKA (reference sequence). The CDR3 is 16 amino acids. V shed 4 bases and J 0 bases; nucleotides not matched to a gene: 6. In DNA form, the CDR3 reads TGCAGTGCTAACCGACAGGGATTCTCTGGGGCCAACGTCCTGACTTTC. Its protein is CSANRQGFSGANVLTF.

As for this clonotype: A junction end diverges from the germline sequence, so it may reflect a read error. The chain has TRBV4-3 and TRBJ2-7, with 10 bases that match TRBD1. The CDR3 is made up of 15 amino acids. Germline loops: CDR1 LGHNA, CDR2 YSLEER. The CDR3 loop reads CASGQDMRQGAEQYF. CDR3 sequence (DNA): TGCGCCAGCGGCCAAGATATGAGACAGGGGGCCGAGCAGTACTTC.

The rearrangement links TRBV20-1 to TRBJ1-1, with D hard to call. This CDR3 is built from 15 residues. The ends were cut back, 3 bases at V and 3 bases at J, with 17 bases in the middle. Germline CDR1 reads DFQATT; CDR2 reads SNEGSKA (reference sequence). This CDR3 is CSASPLVGADTEAFF. The CDR3 DNA sequence: TGCAGTGCTAGCCCTTTGGTGGGTGCAGACACTGAAGCTTTCTTT.

In its sample, this clonotype was seen a few times. The chain joins TRBV7-3 to TRBJ2-3; 10 positions match TRBD1. The ends lost 1 base at V and 4 bases at J; junction bases unmatched: 5. Per the germline V gene, CDR1 is SGHTA and CDR2 is FQGTGA. This CDR3 has 16 amino acids. For the CDR3, the DNA is TGTGCCAGCAGCTTAAGTGGGACAGGGGCCGCAGATACGCAGTATTTT. Translation gives CASSLSGTGAADTQYF. Combining the CDR3 with reference TRBV7-3 and TRBJ2-3 gives the whole variable domain GAGVSQTPSNKVTEKGKYVELRCDPISGHTALYWYRQSLGQGPEFLIYFQGTGAADDSGLPNDRFFAVRPEGSVSTLKIQRTERGDSAVYLCASSLSGTGAADTQYFGPGTRLTVL.

The J gene is TRBJ2-4, the V gene TRBV5-5, with 8 positions matching TRBD1. TRBJ2-7 matches the DNA end more closely, so the J call is doubtful. The V gene's germline CDR1 is SGHKS and CDR2 YYEKEE (reference sequence). This CDR3 is 15 amino acids long. The DNA for the CDR3 is TGTGCCAGCAGCTACCGGACAGGGAGTACCTACGAGCAGTACTTC. Translation: CASSYRTGSTYEQYF.

The rearrangement joins TRBV27 to TRBJ1-1; no clear D gene. Germline-derived CDR1 and CDR2 are MNHEY and SMNVEV (reference sequence). The ends were cut back, 4 bases at V and 8 bases at J, with 23 bases in the middle. This CDR3 has 16 amino acids. In nucleotides, the CDR3 is TGTGCCAGCAGTTCTTCCCCCTCTTTAGGTGGACGAGAAGCTTTCTTT. Its protein product is CASSSSPSLGGREAFF.

The J gene is TRBJ2-5, the V gene TRBV7-2; the match to TRBD2 covers 9 bases. This CDR3 has 18 amino acids. Germline CDR1 SGHTA, CDR2 FQGNSA. The ends lost 7 bases at V and 5 bases at J; junction bases unmatched: 20. As DNA, the CDR3 is TGTGCCAGCACCTCTCCCCCGGGTGGCGGGGGGGCTGGGGAGACCCAGTACTTC. As protein: CASTSPPGGGGAGETQYF. The variable domain in full, with the rest retrieved from reference TRBV7-2 and TRBJ2-5, is GAGVSQSPSNKVTEKGKDVELRCDPISGHTALYWYRQSLGQGLEFLIYFQGNSAPDKSGLPSDRFSAERTGGSVSTLTIQRTQQEDSAVYLCASTSPPGGGGAGETQYFGPGTRLLVL.

The CDR3 DNA reads as TGTGCCAGCAGCTTAGCGGGGACAGGACAGAGTAATTCACCCCTCCACTTT. Residues: CASSLAGTGQSNSPLHF. The V and J genes are TRBV7-9 and TRBJ1-6; TRBD1 aligns across 8 bases. The V gene's germline CDR1 is SEHNR and CDR2 FQNEAQ (reference sequence). V gave up 0 bases and J gave up 6 bases; unmatched junction bases: 7. This CDR3 is 17 amino acids long.

V is TRBV9 and J is TRBJ2-1; TRBD2 agrees at 8 bases. Per germline, CDR1 SGDLS and CDR2 YYNGEE. Germline trimming cut 0 bases from V and 7 bases from J; bases unmatched to any gene: 6. The CDR3 covers 15 residues. The CDR3 reads CASSVAGTSYNEQFF. CDR3 in DNA: TGTGCCAGCAGCGTAGCTGGGACTAGTTATAATGAGCAGTTCTTC.

The chain combines TRBV14 with TRBJ2-1; D is unresolved. The CDR3 has 17 residues. CDR1 is SGHDN and CDR2 is FVKESK in the germline V gene. Trimming cost V 1 base and J 0 bases, with 13 bases left between them. The CDR3 nucleotides are TGTGCCAGCAGCCAAGTCAAGACACACCGCTCCTACAATGAGCAGTTCTTC. Residues: CASSQVKTHRSYNEQFF.

The chain couples TRBV28 to TRBJ1-2; a weak D match, TRBD1 (5 bases). V dropped 8 bases and J dropped 3 bases, with 19 bases sitting between them. Germline CDR1 and CDR2: MDHEN and SYDVKM. This CDR3 has 15 residues. The CDR3 here is CASLSGGTADYGYTF. The CDR3 coding sequence is TGTGCCAGCTTGTCCGGTGGGACGGCCGACTATGGCTACACCTTC.

This clonotype was detected once. V usage is TRBV27 and J usage is TRBJ2-7; 11 positions agree with TRBD1. Trimming took 6 bases from V and 7 from J; bases not matched to a gene: 8. Per the germline V gene, CDR1 is MNHEY and CDR2 is SMNVEV (reference sequence). This CDR3 comprises 14 residues. CDR3 region: CASSEAGTGGEQYF. CDR3 coding DNA: TGTGCCAGCAGCGAAGCCGGGACAGGGGGAGAGCAGTACTTC.

This clonotype showed up just a few times. The chain recombines TRBV5-1 with TRBJ2-3; 9 bases align to TRBD1. Germline V gene data show CDR1 as SGHRS and CDR2 as YFSETQ. This CDR3 region has 15 residues. Trimming took 4 bases from V and 4 from J; bases not matched to a gene: 7. The CDR3 loop is CASSSGTGTADTQYF. In nucleotides, the CDR3 is TGCGCCAGCAGCAGTGGGACAGGGACGGCAGATACGCAGTATTTT.

The rearrangement uses TRBV27 and TRBJ2-3; weak D call: TRBD2 (6 bases). The ends were cut back, 5 bases at V and 2 bases at J, with 17 bases in the middle. This CDR3 has 16 residues. Germline V CDR1 and CDR2: MNHEY, SMNVEV (reference sequence). The DNA of the CDR3 is TGTGCCAGCAGTCCCCCGGACTACTACAACACAGATACGCAGTATTTT. Amino acids: CASSPPDYYNTDTQYF.

This clonotype showed up just a few times. The genes are TRBV7-2 and TRBJ2-5; D is uncertain. The CDR3 is 15 amino acids. CDR1 and CDR2 from the germline V gene are SGHTA and FQGNSA. The ends were cut back, 2 bases at V and 4 bases at J, with 14 bases in the middle. CDR3 loop: CASSLTPGPGETQYF. The DNA of the CDR3 is TGTGCCAGCAGCTTAACCCCCGGGCCAGGAGAGACCCAGTACTTC.

Comment on this clonotype: This may come from a read error, since a much larger clone is one base off. The chain links TRBV7-9 to TRBJ1-2, with a tentative D call TRBD1 (6 bases). The CDR3 loop spans 13 amino acids. Germline V gives CDR1 SEHNR, CDR2 FQNEAQ (reference sequence). This CDR3 is CASSRTENYGNTF. Here the CDR3 DNA reads TGTGCCAGCAGCAGGACAGAAAACTATGGCAACACCTTC.